The T cell receptor beta chain under discussion was sequenced for a study of T cell responses to AZD1222 COVID-19 vaccine. Some clones are missing from TCRdb's copy, which holds only in-frame ones; the method was immunoSEQ multiplex PCR. Of 120,000 or so clones listed, roughly 88% were seen once; the top ten hold roughly 1.6%. The V and J ends lost 5 bases and 7 bases respectively, with 11 bases between them. The length of the CDR3 is 12 residues. The TCR sequence derives from an adult in good health. This chain joins TRBV12-3 or TRBV12-4 and TRBJ2-5; perhaps TRBD2 as D (6 bases). This specimen consisted of peripheral blood, obtained on day 0 of AZD1222 vaccination. CDR3: CASSPGTPTQYF. For the CDR3, the DNA is TGTGCCAGCAGTCCCGGGACTCCGACCCAGTACTTC.